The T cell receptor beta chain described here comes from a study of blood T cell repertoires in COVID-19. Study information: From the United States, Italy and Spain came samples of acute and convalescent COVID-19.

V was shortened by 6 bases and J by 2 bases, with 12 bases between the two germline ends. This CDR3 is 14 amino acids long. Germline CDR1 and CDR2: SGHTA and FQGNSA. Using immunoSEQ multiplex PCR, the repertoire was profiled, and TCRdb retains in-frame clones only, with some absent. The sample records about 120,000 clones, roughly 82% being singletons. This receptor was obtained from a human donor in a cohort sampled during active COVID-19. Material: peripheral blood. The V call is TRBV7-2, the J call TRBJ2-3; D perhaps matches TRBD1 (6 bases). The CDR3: CASRYAGVTDTQYF. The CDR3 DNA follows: TGTGCCAGCAGGTACGCAGGGGTCACAGATACGCAGTATTTT. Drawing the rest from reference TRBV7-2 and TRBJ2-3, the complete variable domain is GAGVSQSPSNKVTEKGKDVELRCDPISGHTALYWYRQSLGQGLEFLIYFQGNSAPDKSGLPSDRFSAERTGGSVSTLTIQRTQQEDSAVYLCASRYAGVTDTQYFGPGTRLTVL.